The 25 T cell receptor beta chains below were found in one sample sequenced in a study of cytomegalovirus exposure and HLA in healthy donors. It was with 60 Vbeta and 13 Jbeta primers that the PCR ran. The data were produced by immunoSEQ multiplex PCR, yet TCRdb's version contains in-frame clones alone and is incomplete. The profile shows over 150,000 clones, roughly 80% of them singletons. Sequenced sample: PBMCs. The receptors stem from a middle-aged woman in good health and CMV-seronegative.

The CDR3 protein is CASSQTQEGQETQYF. The CDR3 DNA is TGTGCCAGCAGCCAAACCCAGGAGGGTCAAGAGACCCAGTACTTC. This chain uses TRBV4-2 with TRBJ2-5; maybe TRBD2 (6 bases). The CDR3 is 15 residues long. V dropped 2 bases and J dropped 2 bases, with 12 bases sitting between them. Germline CDR1 reads LGHNA; CDR2 reads YNFKEQ.

The chain recombines TRBV14 with TRBJ1-5; 7 bases are a match to TRBD1. The germline V gene has CDR1 SGHDN and CDR2 FVKESK. The CDR3 contains 14 residues. With 4 bases clipped from V and 4 bases from J, the junction kept 4 bases outside the gene matches. The CDR3 spells CASSPGQPNQPQHF. CDR3 DNA: TGTGCCAGCAGCCCGGGACAGCCAAATCAGCCCCAGCATTTT.

This clone was recorded a few times. V gene TRBV6-5 combines with J gene TRBJ1-5, with no clear D. Germline CDR1 and CDR2: MNHEY and SVGAGI. Trimming left V 4 bases short and J 4 bases short, with 8 bases between. This CDR3 contains 13 residues. The DNA for the CDR3 is TGTGCCAGCAGTTCCGTGGAGAATCAGCCCCAGCATTTT. Encoded protein: CASSSVENQPQHF.

The chain uses TRBV28 and TRBJ1-2; no clear D gene. The ends were cut back, 6 bases at V and 1 base at J, with 12 bases in the middle. The CDR3 length is 14 residues. The germline V gene has CDR1 MDHEN and CDR2 SYDVKM. The CDR3 is CASRETESNYGYTF. The CDR3 bases are TGTGCCAGCAGGGAAACAGAGAGTAACTATGGCTACACCTTC.

This clone was seen repeatedly, ten times or more. The chain links TRBV18 to TRBJ1-1, with D possibly TRBD1 on 6 matching bases. The CDR3 consists of 12 residues. CDR1 is KGHSH, CDR2 LQKENI, per germline. V was cut by 4 bases and J by 4 bases, with 7 bases left in between. CDR3 in amino acids: CASSLQGTEAFF. CDR3 DNA: TGTGCCAGCTCACTACAGGGCACTGAAGCTTTCTTT. Using reference TRBV18 and TRBJ1-1 for the parts outside the CDR3, the full variable domain is NAGVMQNPRHLVRRRGQEARLRCSPMKGHSHVYWYRQLPEEGLKFMVYLQKENIIDESGMPKERFSAEFPKEGPSILRIQQVVRGDSAAYFCASSLQGTEAFFGQGTRLTVV.

The chain uses TRBV19 and TRBJ1-1; TRBD1 aligns across 7 bases. V shed 5 bases, J shed 11 bases, and the junction held 11 bases outside the gene matches. Germline values: CDR1 LNHDA, CDR2 SQIVND (reference sequence). CDR3 length: 13 amino acids. CDR3 sequence reads: CASSLQGVVNAFF. CDR3 nucleotides: TGTGCCAGTAGTCTTCAGGGGGTGGTGAATGCTTTCTTT.

About this clone itself: Other nucleotide sequences from this sample produce the same CDR3. The CDR3 sequence: CASSYRGSGNTIYF. In DNA form, the CDR3 reads TGTGCCAGCAGTTACAGAGGATCTGGAAACACCATATATTTT. The V call is TRBV6-5, the J call TRBJ1-3, with D unresolved. Germline V gene lookup returns CDR1 MNHEY and CDR2 SVGAGI. The CDR3 length is 14 residues. V was clipped by 2 bases and J by 1 base, with 6 bases between them.

The CDR3 bases are TGTGCCAGCTCACCAATCCCGGCCGGGGAGCTGTTTTTT. Amino acids: CASSPIPAGELFF. The chain recombines TRBV18 with TRBJ2-2, with no clear D. There are 13 residues in the CDR3. From germline, CDR1 is KGHSH and CDR2 LQKENI. V was shortened by 2 bases and J by 6 bases, with 7 bases between the two germline ends.

The chain employs TRBV29-1 and TRBJ1-4, with a weak D call TRBD1 (6 bases). V was trimmed by 1 base and J by 8 bases, leaving 11 bases between them. Germline CDR1 and CDR2: SQVTM and ANQGSEA. The CDR3 loop spans 13 amino acids. CDR3 region: CSVEGTVGEKLFF. For the CDR3, the DNA is TGCAGCGTTGAAGGGACAGTAGGCGAAAAACTGTTTTTT.

The chain has TRBV5-4 and TRBJ1-5; D is uncertain. The germline V gene has CDR1 SGHNT and CDR2 YYREEE (reference sequence). CDR3 length: 14 residues. V gave up 4 bases and J gave up 0 bases, with 8 bases separating them. CDR3 bases: TGTGCCAGCAGCCAAGCTGGTAGCAATCAGCCCCAGCATTTT. It yields the protein CASSQAGSNQPQHF.

The chain combines TRBV6-5 with TRBJ1-1, with TRBD1 as a possible D gene (5 bases). The V and J ends lost 4 bases and 5 bases respectively, with 14 bases between them. Per the germline V gene, CDR1 is MNHEY and CDR2 is SVGAGI. CDR3 size: 14 residues. The CDR3 reads CASSWKVRGTEAFF. The CDR3 DNA follows: TGTGCCAGCAGTTGGAAAGTCCGGGGGACTGAAGCTTTCTTT.

The chain links TRBV30 to TRBJ2-5; D is undetermined. The CDR3 is 13 residues long. V shed 0 bases and J shed 5 bases, with 10 bases lying between them. The germline gives CDR1 GTSNPN, CDR2 SVGIG (reference sequence). CDR3 in DNA: TGTGCCTGGAGTGTACCTTTCCGGGAGACCCAGTACTTC. Its protein is CAWSVPFRETQYF.

V usage is TRBV5-1 and J usage is TRBJ2-1, with 10 bases fitting TRBD2. Trimming cost V 1 base and J 7 bases; bases outside gene matches: 11. The germline V gene encodes CDR1 SGHRS and CDR2 YFSETQ. This CDR3 has 17 amino acids. The chain's CDR3 is CASSLSPGLAGVNEQFF. For the CDR3, the DNA is TGCGCCAGCAGCTTGAGTCCAGGGCTAGCGGGAGTTAATGAGCAGTTCTTC.

DNA for the CDR3: TGTGCCATCAGTGGGGCGGGGACCTCTTACGAGCAGTACTTC. Amino acids: CAISGAGTSYEQYF. The chain couples TRBV10-3 to TRBJ2-7, with D possibly matching TRBD2 (6 bases). The CDR3 loop spans 14 amino acids. V gave up 4 bases and J gave up 4 bases, with 14 bases separating them. Per the germline V gene, CDR1 is ENHRY and CDR2 is SYGVKD.

In this sample, this clone turned up a few times. The V gene is TRBV11-2, the J gene TRBJ1-6; 7 positions agree with TRBD1. Trimming at V came to 2 bases and at J to 7 bases, leaving 2 bases not matched to a gene. From germline, CDR1 is SGHAT and CDR2 FQNNGV. CDR3 length: 14 residues. The CDR3 protein is CASSLLQGNSPLHF. In nucleotides, the CDR3 is TGTGCCAGCAGCTTACTACAGGGGAATTCACCCCTCCACTTT.

This rearrangement joins TRBV6-5 to TRBJ2-3, with D possibly TRBD2 on 6 matching bases. The CDR3 sequence is 15 residues long. V dropped 8 bases and J dropped 0 bases, with 15 bases sitting between them. Germline loops: CDR1 MNHEY, CDR2 SVGAGI. Here the CDR3 DNA reads TGTGCCAGCGGTCCGTCGGGGGTCAGCACAGATACGCAGTATTTT. This encodes CASGPSGVSTDTQYF.

A few counts support this clone. This rearrangement joins TRBV6-5 to TRBJ2-7; 10 bases match TRBD1. V lost 4 bases, J lost 1 base, and 4 bases stayed unmatched. The CDR3 sequence is 15 residues long. Germline values: CDR1 MNHEY, CDR2 SVGAGI. The CDR3 region is CASSSRTGGSYEQYF. CDR3 coding DNA: TGTGCCAGCAGTTCCAGGACAGGGGGTTCCTACGAGCAGTACTTC.

This sequence joins TRBV27 and TRBJ2-7; 13 bases are a match to TRBD2. The trim removed 5 bases at V and 11 bases at J, leaving 12 bases unmatched. This CDR3 contains 15 residues. From germline, CDR1 is MNHEY and CDR2 SMNVEV (reference sequence). DNA of the CDR3: TGTGCCAGCAGTCCCCAGACTAGCGGGAGGTCACGGAAGTACTTC. Translation gives CASSPQTSGRSRKYF.

V usage is TRBV15 and J usage is TRBJ1-5; D remains unclear. CDR3 length: 15 residues. Germline assignment: CDR1 LNHNV and CDR2 YYDKDF (reference sequence). With 0 bases removed from V and 7 bases from J, the gap between germline ends came to 13 bases. DNA of the CDR3: TGTGCCACCAGCAGAGATCCGGGTATCGCACAGCCCCAGCATTTT. It yields the protein CATSRDPGIAQPQHF.

This clone was seen a handful of times. The genes are TRBV5-1 and TRBJ1-6; 9 nucleotides align to TRBD1. This CDR3 is built from 16 residues. CDR1 is SGHRS, CDR2 YFSETQ, per germline. Germline trimming cut 4 bases from V and 1 base from J; bases unmatched to any gene: 3. This CDR3 is CASSKDRGSYNSPLHF. The CDR3 DNA sequence: TGCGCCAGCAGCAAGGACAGGGGATCCTATAATTCACCCCTCCACTTT.

The chain recombines TRBV7-8 with TRBJ1-2; 7 positions match TRBD1. Unmatched junction bases numbered 9, after V lost 5 bases and J lost 6 bases. This CDR3 spans 14 amino acids. Germline V gene sequence: CDR1 SGHVS, CDR2 FQNEAQ. The CDR3 is CASSPSRGLHGYTF. CDR3 in DNA: TGTGCCAGCAGCCCTAGTAGGGGGCTCCATGGCTACACCTTC.

The rearrangement uses TRBV28 and TRBJ1-5; D is ambiguous. CDR1 and CDR2 from the germline V gene are MDHEN and SYDVKM. V lost 7 bases, J lost 2 bases, and 27 bases lay in between. The CDR3 contains 19 residues. In DNA form, the CDR3 reads TGTGCCAGCATTACCCCGGCGGGCAGGAAAGCATCGGGCAATCAGCCCCAGCATTTT. It translates to CASITPAGRKASGNQPQHF.

The chain carries TRBV5-4 and TRBJ1-2; tentative D call: TRBD1 (6 bases). The germline CDR1 and CDR2 sequences are SGHNT and YYREEE (reference sequence). The CDR3 is 14 amino acids. Trimming left V 2 bases short and J 5 bases short, with 13 bases between. The CDR3 bases are TGTGCCAGCAGCTTAGGGGACACCCTTTATGGCTACACCTTC. Translated: CASSLGDTLYGYTF.

Regarding this clone: Other DNA sequences in this specimen translate into the identical CDR3. The V and J genes are TRBV27 and TRBJ2-3; 11 bases align to TRBD2. Germline loops: CDR1 MNHEY, CDR2 SMNVEV (reference sequence). CDR3 length: 18 residues. Losses at the gene ends were 3 bases for V and 3 bases for J; bases not matched to a gene: 11. CDR3 residues: CASSLQLAGAGGTDTQYF. The CDR3 bases are TGTGCCAGCAGTTTGCAACTAGCGGGGGCCGGGGGTACAGATACGCAGTATTTT.

The chain uses TRBV27 and TRBJ2-2; TRBD2 agrees at 10 bases. The CDR3 is 17 amino acids. Losses at the gene ends were 8 bases for V and 6 bases for J; bases not matched to a gene: 15. Germline V gene lookup returns CDR1 MNHEY and CDR2 SMNVEV (reference sequence). DNA of the CDR3: TGTGCCAGCTCTTTCCTTACCGGGACTAGCGACTCCGGGGAGCTGTTTTTT. This gives the protein CASSFLTGTSDSGELFF.